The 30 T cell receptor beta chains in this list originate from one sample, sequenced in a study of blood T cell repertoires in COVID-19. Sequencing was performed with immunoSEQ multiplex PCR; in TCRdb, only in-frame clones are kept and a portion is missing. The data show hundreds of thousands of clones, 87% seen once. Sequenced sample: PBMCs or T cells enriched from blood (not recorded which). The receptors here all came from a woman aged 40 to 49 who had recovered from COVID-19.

CDR3 in DNA: TGTGCCAGCAGGAAACACCGGGACAGTTCTAATTCACCCCTCCACTTT. As protein: CASRKHRDSSNSPLHF. The rearrangement uses TRBV27 and TRBJ1-6; TRBD1 agrees at 7 bases. Trimming removed 6 bases from V and 6 bases from J; junction bases left unmatched: 11. CDR3 length equals 16 residues. From germline, CDR1 is MNHEY and CDR2 SMNVEV (reference sequence).

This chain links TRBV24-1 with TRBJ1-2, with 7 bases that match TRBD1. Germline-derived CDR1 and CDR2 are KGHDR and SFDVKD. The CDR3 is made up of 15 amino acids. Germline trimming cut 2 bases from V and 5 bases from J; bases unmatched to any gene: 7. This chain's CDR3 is CATSDSKTGLYGYTF. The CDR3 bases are TGTGCCACCAGTGATTCAAAGACAGGGCTTTATGGCTACACCTTC.

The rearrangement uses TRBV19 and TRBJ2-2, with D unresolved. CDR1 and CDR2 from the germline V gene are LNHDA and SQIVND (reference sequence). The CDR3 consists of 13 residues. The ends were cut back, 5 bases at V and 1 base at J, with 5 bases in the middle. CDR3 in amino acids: CASSSLNTGELFF. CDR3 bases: TGTGCCAGTAGTTCCCTGAACACCGGGGAGCTGTTTTTT.

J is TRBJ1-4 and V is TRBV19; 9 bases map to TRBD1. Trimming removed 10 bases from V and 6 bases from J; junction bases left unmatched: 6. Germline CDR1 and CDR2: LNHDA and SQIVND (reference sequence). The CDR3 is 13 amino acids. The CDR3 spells CATQTGGDEKLFF. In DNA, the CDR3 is TGTGCCACCCAGACAGGGGGGGATGAAAAACTGTTTTTT.

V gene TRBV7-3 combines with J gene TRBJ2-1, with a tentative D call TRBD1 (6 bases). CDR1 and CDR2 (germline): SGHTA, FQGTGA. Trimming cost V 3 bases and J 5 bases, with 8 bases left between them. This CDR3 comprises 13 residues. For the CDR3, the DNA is TGTGCCAGCAGCTTTGGACAGAACAATGAGCAGTTCTTC. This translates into CASSFGQNNEQFF.

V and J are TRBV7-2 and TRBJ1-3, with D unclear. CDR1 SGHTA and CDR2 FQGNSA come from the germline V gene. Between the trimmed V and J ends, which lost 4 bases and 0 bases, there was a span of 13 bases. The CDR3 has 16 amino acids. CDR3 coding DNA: TGTGCCAGCAGCTCGCAGGCGATAAACTCTGGAAACACCATATATTTT. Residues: CASSSQAINSGNTIYF.

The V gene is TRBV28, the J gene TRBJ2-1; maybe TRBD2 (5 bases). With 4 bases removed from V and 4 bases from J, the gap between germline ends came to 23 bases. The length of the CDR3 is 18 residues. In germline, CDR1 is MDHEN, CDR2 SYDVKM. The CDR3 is CASSSLRSKRGDYNEQFF. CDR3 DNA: TGTGCCAGCAGTTCCCTGAGGTCGAAACGGGGAGATTACAATGAGCAGTTCTTC. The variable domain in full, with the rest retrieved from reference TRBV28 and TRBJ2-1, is DVKVTQSSRYLVKRTGEKVFLECVQDMDHENMFWYRQDPGLGLRLIYFSYDVKMKEKGDIPEGYSVSREKKERFSLILESASTNQTSMYLCASSSLRSKRGDYNEQFFGPGTRLTVL.

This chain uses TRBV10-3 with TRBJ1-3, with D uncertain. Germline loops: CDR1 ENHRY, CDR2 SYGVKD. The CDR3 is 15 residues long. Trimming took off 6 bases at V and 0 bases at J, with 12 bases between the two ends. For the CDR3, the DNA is TGTGCCATCAGATCCCTAGTCAGCTCTGGAAACACCATATATTTT. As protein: CAIRSLVSSGNTIYF.

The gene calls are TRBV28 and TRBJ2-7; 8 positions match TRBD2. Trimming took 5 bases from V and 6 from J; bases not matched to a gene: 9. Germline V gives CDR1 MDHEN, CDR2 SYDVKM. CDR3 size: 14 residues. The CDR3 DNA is TGTGCCAGCAGTCCTAACAGCGGGGGTTTCGAGCAGTACTTC. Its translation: CASSPNSGGFEQYF. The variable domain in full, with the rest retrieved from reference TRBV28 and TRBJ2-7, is DVKVTQSSRYLVKRTGEKVFLECVQDMDHENMFWYRQDPGLGLRLIYFSYDVKMKEKGDIPEGYSVSREKKERFSLILESASTNQTSMYLCASSPNSGGFEQYFGPGTRLTVT.

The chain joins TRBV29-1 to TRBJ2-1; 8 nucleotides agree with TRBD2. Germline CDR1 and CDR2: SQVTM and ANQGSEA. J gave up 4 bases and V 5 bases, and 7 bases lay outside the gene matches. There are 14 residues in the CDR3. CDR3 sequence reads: CSVTSGLGYNEQFF. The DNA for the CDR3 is TGCAGCGTTACTTCGGGACTAGGGTACAATGAGCAGTTCTTC.

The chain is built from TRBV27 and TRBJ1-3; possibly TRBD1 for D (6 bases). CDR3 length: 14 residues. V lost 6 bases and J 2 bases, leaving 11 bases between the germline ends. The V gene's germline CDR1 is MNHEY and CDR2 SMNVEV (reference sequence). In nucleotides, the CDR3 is TGTGCCAGCAGCCGACAGGCTACTGGAAACACCATATATTTT. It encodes CASSRQATGNTIYF.

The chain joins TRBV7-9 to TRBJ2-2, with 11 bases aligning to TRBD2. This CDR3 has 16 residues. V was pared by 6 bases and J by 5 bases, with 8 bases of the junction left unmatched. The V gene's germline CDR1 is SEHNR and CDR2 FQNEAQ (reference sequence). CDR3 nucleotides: TGTGCCAGCAGGCCTACTAGCGGGAGCCGAACCGGGGAGCTGTTTTTT. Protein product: CASRPTSGSRTGELFF.

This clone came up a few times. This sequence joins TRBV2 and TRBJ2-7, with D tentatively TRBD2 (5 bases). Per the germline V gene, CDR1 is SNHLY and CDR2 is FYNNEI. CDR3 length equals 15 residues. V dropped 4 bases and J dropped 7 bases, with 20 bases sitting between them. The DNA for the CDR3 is TGTGCCAGCAGTGCTAGATCACCCGCCCGGGGAGAGCAGTACTTC. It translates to CASSARSPARGEQYF.

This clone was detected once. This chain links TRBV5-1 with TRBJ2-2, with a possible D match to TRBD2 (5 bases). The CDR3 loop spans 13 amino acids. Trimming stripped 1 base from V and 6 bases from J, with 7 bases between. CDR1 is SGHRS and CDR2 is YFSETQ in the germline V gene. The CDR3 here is CASSLTEAGELFF. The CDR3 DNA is TGCGCCAGCAGCTTGACGGAGGCCGGGGAGCTGTTTTTT.

The CDR3 sequence: CASSPGTVAGNIQYF. The CDR3 nucleotides are TGTGCCAGCAGTCCCGGGACTGTGGCGGGAAACATTCAGTACTTC. The V and J genes are TRBV28 and TRBJ2-4; TRBD2 is a possible D gene (6 bases). The germline CDR1 and CDR2 sequences are MDHEN and SYDVKM. CDR3 length equals 15 residues. Trimming shortened V by 5 bases and J by 6 bases, and 17 bases separated the two germline ends. The full variable domain, with the rest looked up from reference TRBV28 and TRBJ2-4, is DVKVTQSSRYLVKRTGEKVFLECVQDMDHENMFWYRQDPGLGLRLIYFSYDVKMKEKGDIPEGYSVSREKKERFSLILESASTNQTSMYLCASSPGTVAGNIQYFGAGTRLSVL.

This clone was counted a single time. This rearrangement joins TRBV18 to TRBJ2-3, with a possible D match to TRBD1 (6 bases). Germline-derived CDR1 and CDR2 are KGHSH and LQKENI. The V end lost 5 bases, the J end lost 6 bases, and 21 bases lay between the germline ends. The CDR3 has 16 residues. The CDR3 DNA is TGTGCCAGCTCAAATCGGCGGCACAGGGATGTGGATACGCAGTATTTT. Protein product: CASSNRRHRDVDTQYF.

CDR3 DNA sequence: TGTGCCAGCAGTGACGGCCCACAGTCAGATACGCAGTATTTT. It specifies CASSDGPQSDTQYF. The chain joins TRBV2 to TRBJ2-3, with D hard to call. This CDR3 is 14 amino acids long. With 3 bases removed from V and 4 bases from J, the gap between germline ends came to 11 bases. The germline V gene encodes CDR1 SNHLY and CDR2 FYNNEI.

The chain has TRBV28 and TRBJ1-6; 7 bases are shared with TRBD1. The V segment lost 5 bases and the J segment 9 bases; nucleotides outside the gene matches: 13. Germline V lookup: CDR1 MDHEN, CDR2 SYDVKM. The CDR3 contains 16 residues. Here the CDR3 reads CASSPQTRGYGSPLHF. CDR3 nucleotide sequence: TGTGCCAGCAGTCCGCAAACCAGGGGGTACGGTTCACCCCTCCACTTT.

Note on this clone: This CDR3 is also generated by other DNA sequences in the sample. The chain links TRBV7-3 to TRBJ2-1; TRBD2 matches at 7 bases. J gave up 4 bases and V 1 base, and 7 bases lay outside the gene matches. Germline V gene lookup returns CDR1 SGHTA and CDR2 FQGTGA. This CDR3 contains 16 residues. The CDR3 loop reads CASSLRSGTGYNEQFF. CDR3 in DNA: TGTGCCAGCAGCTTAAGGAGCGGGACGGGGTACAATGAGCAGTTCTTC.

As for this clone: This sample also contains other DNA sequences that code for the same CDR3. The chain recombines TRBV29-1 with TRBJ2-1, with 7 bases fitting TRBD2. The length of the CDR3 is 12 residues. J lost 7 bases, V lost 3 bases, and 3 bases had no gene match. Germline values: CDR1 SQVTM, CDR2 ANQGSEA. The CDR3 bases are TGCAGCGTTGAGGGGGGGAGTAATGAGCAGTTCTTC. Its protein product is CSVEGGSNEQFF.

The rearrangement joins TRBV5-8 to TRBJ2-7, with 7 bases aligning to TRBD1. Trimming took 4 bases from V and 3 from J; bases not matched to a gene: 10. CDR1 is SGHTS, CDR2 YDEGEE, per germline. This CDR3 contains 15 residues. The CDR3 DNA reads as TGTGCCAGCAGCGGGCCGGGACAGTTCCTCTACGAGCAGTACTTC. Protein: CASSGPGQFLYEQYF.

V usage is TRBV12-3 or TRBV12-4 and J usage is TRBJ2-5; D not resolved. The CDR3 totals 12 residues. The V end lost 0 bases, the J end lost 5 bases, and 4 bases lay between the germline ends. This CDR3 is CASSLAEETQYF. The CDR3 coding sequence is TGTGCCAGCAGTTTAGCCGAGGAGACCCAGTACTTC.

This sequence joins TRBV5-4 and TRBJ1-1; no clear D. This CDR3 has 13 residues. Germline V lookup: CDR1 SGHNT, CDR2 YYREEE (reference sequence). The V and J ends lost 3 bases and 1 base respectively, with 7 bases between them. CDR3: CASSSPGNTEAFF. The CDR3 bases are TGTGCCAGCAGCTCCCCCGGGAACACTGAAGCTTTCTTT.

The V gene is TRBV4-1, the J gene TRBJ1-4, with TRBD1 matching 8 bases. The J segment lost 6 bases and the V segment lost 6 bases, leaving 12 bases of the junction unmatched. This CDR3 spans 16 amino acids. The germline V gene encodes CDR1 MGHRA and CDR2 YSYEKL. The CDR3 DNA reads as TGCGCCAGCAGTGCGTCAGGGGGCGCCCCGGATGAAAAACTGTTTTTT. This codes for CASSASGGAPDEKLFF.

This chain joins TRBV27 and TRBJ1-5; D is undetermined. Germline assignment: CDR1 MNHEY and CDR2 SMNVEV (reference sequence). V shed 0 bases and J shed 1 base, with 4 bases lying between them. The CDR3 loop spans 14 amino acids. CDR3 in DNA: TGTGCCAGCAGTTTATCGGGCAGCAATCAGCCCCAGCATTTT. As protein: CASSLSGSNQPQHF.

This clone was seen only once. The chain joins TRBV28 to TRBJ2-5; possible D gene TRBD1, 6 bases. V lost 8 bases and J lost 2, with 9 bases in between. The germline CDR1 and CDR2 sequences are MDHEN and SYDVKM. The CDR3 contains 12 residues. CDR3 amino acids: CASQGGQETQYF. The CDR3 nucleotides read TGTGCCAGCCAAGGGGGACAAGAGACCCAGTACTTC.

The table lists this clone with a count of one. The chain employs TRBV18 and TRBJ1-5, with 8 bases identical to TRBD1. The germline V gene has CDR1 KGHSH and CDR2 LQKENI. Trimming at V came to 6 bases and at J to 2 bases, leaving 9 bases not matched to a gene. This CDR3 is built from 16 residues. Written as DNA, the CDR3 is TGTGCCAGCTCGCTTTATGACAGGGGAGGCAATCAGCCCCAGCATTTT. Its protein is CASSLYDRGGNQPQHF. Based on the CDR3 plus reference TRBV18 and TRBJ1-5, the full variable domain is NAGVMQNPRHLVRRRGQEARLRCSPMKGHSHVYWYRQLPEEGLKFMVYLQKENIIDESGMPKERFSAEFPKEGPSILRIQQVVRGDSAAYFCASSLYDRGGNQPQHFGDGTRLSIL.

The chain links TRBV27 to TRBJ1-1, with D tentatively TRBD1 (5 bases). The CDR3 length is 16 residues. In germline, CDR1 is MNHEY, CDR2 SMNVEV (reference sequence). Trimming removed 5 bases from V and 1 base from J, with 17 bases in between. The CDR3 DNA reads TGTGCCAGCAGTCCCGGGGGTCGGGGGAGGAACACTGAAGCTTTCTTT. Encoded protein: CASSPGGRGRNTEAFF.

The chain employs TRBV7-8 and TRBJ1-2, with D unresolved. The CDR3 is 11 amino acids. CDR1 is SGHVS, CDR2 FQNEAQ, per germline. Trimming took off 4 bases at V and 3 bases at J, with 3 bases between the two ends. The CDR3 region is CASSSDYGYTF. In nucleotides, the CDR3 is TGTGCCAGCAGCTCCGACTATGGCTACACCTTC.

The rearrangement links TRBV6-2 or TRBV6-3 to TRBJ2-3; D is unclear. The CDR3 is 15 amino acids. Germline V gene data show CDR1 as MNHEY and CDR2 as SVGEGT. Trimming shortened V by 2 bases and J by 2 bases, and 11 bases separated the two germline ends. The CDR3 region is CASSYLDGFTDTQYF. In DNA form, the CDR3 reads TGTGCCAGCAGTTACCTAGACGGATTCACAGATACGCAGTATTTT.